This T cell receptor beta chain was recorded in a study of cytomegalovirus exposure and HLA in healthy donors. Germline V gives CDR1 ENHRY, CDR2 SYGVKD. Trimming stripped 7 bases from V and 2 bases from J, with 14 bases between. The CDR3 spans 15 residues. PCR primers comprised 60 Vbeta and 13 Jbeta primers. The repertoire was sequenced with immunoSEQ multiplex PCR; TCRdb's copy has only in-frame clones and lacks some. The sample includes 100,000 to 150,000 clones, 77% of them seen just once. Points on this clone: Its antigen is currently unknown.

Study-wide results and caveats: Earlier analysis yielded a pattern in which most TCR beta V segments were productive about 90% or about 30% of the time. A cluster of highly shared sequence variants was likely a sequencing artifact.

The sequence was collected from a young man in good health and CMV-seropositive. The chain couples TRBV10-3 to TRBJ2-2; D possibly corresponds to TRBD1 (7 bases). The sequencing sample was made of PBMCs. CDR3 region: CAIIRGDSNTGELFF. The CDR3 nucleotides read TGTGCCATCATCAGGGGGGACTCCAACACCGGGGAGCTGTTTTTT.